The rows below give T cell receptor beta chains drawn from one sample of a study of cytomegalovirus exposure and HLA in healthy donors. Assay: immunoSEQ multiplex PCR; the TCRdb copy retains only in-frame clones and omits some. Among some 150,000 clones listed, roughly 79% were seen once. The sample was PBMCs. The receptors come from a woman in her forties in good health and CMV-seronegative. Both conserved end residues are part of each CDR3. A D gene is named only where the DNA matches it firmly. Size tells how often a clone was seen (once, few, many) or the class of an expanded clone, and some rows leave it out.

>-|TRBV4-1|TRBJ2-7|-
TGCGCCAGCAGCCAGGAGTCCGGGACTTTAAGAAAGTACTTC
CASSQESGTLRKYF
>-|TRBV5-4|TRBJ1-1|-
TGTGCCAGCAGCCCGGGAGGGGGTTTGGGCACTGAAGCTTTCTTT
CASSPGGGLGTEAFF
>-|TRBV4-1|TRBJ1-1|-
TGCGCCAGCAGCCAAGGGCAGGGGCCCCGCGGCACTGAAGCTTTCTTT
CASSQGQGPRGTEAFF
>-|TRBV7-9|TRBJ1-2|large
TGTGCCAGCAGCCGAAGCCTGGGCTACACCTTC
CASSRSLGYTF
>-|TRBV4-1|TRBJ1-3|-
TGCGCCAGCAGCCAAGCGGACAGCTCCTCTGGAAACACCATATATTTT
CASSQADSSSGNTIYF
>-|TRBV28|TRBJ1-5|-
TGTGCCAGCAGTCCAGACCCCAGGGGCAATCAGCCCCAGCATTTT
CASSPDPRGNQPQHF
>TRBD1|TRBV29-1|TRBJ2-2|-
TGCAGCGTCGAAGGACAGGGGGCCTTATCCGGGGAGCTGTTTTTT
CSVEGQGALSGELFF
>-|TRBV2|TRBJ2-2|-
TGTGCCAGCAGACTACAGGGGAACACCGGGGAGCTGTTTTTT
CASRLQGNTGELFF
>TRBD1|TRBV13|TRBJ2-2|-
TGTGCCAGCAGCTTAGGTCAGGGGGCGAACACCGGGGAGCTGTTTTTT
CASSLGQGANTGELFF
>-|TRBV18|TRBJ1-1|-
TGTGCCAGCTCACCGGGGCGGAACACTGAAGCTTTCTTT
CASSPGRNTEAFF
>TRBD1|TRBV5-1|TRBJ2-3|-
TGCGCCAGCAGGACAGGGATGCGCACAGATACGCAGTATTTT
CASRTGMRTDTQYF
>-|TRBV18|TRBJ2-2|-
TGTGCCAGCTCACTCGGGACACAGAACACCGGGGAGCTGTTTTTT
CASSLGTQNTGELFF
>-|TRBV27|TRBJ2-3|-
TGTGCCAGCAGCCCGGGCACAGATACGCAGTATTTT
CASSPGTDTQYF
>TRBD1|TRBV5-1|TRBJ2-3|-
TGCGCCAGCAGCTTGGACAGGGGGTGGACAGATACGCAGTATTTT
CASSLDRGWTDTQYF
>TRBD1|TRBV5-1|TRBJ1-4|-
TGCGCCAGCAGCTTGGGAACAGGGGTCACTAATGAAAAACTGTTTTTT
CASSLGTGVTNEKLFF
>TRBD2|TRBV29-1|TRBJ2-4|-
TGCAGCGTTGAATCGGGAGGGAAAAACATTCAGTACTTC
CSVESGGKNIQYF
>-|TRBV2|TRBJ1-5|once
TGTGCCAGCAGTGGGGAGGGTCAGCCCCAGCATTTT
CASSGEGQPQHF
>TRBD1|TRBV6-4|TRBJ1-2|-
TGTGCCAGCAGCCGCGGACAGGGTAATGGCTACACCTTC
CASSRGQGNGYTF
>-|TRBV5-1|TRBJ2-7|-
TGCGCCAGCAGCTTTATCGGGGGCGAGCAGTACTTC
CASSFIGGEQYF
>-|TRBV19|TRBJ1-1|-
TGTGCCAGTAGCCTAGGGGGATGGGCTTTCTTT
CASSLGGWAFF
>TRBD1|TRBV7-6|TRBJ2-6|few
TGTGCCAGCAGCCAGCGACAGGGGGCTAATACGGCCAACGTCCTGACTTTC
CASSQRQGANTANVLTF
>TRBD1|TRBV7-9|TRBJ1-2|-
TGTGCCAGCAGCTTAGGGGGACAGGGGTTCGGTGGCTACACCTTC
CASSLGGQGFGGYTF
>TRBD1|TRBV6-6|TRBJ2-5|-
TGTGCCAGCAGGTCACAGGGGGTTGGAGAGACCCAGTACTTC
CASRSQGVGETQYF
>TRBD1|TRBV5-1|TRBJ2-3|-
TGCGCCAGCAGGCCCCGGGACAGGGGTGATACGCAGTATTTT
CASRPRDRGDTQYF
>-|TRBV9|TRBJ2-2|-
TGTGCCAGCAGCGTAGACTATCCAGGGAATACCGGGGAGCTGTTTTTT
CASSVDYPGNTGELFF
>-|TRBV7-9|TRBJ1-1|few
TGTGCCAGCAGCTTAGTCGGTGAAACTGAAGCTTTCTTT
CASSLVGETEAFF
>TRBD1|TRBV4-3|TRBJ1-1|-
TGCGCCAGCAGCCAGCAAATGGGACAGTTGAACACTGAAGCTTTCTTT
CASSQQMGQLNTEAFF
>-|TRBV28|TRBJ1-1|-
TGTGCCGGAGGGTTTCAGGGAAGCACTGAAGCTTTCTTT
CAGGFQGSTEAFF
>TRBD1|TRBV2|TRBJ1-5|-
TGTGCCGGTAGGACAGGGGAGGGCAATCAGCCCCAGCATTTT
CAGRTGEGNQPQHF
>-|TRBV5-6|TRBJ1-1|-
TGTGCCAGCAGCTTGGGCAGGGTGATTGGTGAAGCTTTCTTT
CASSLGRVIGEAFF
>-|TRBV6-6|TRBJ2-7|-
TGTGCCAGCAGTTACTCCTCCTCCCTATACTACGAGCAGTACTTC
CASSYSSSLYYEQYF
>-|TRBV29-1|TRBJ2-7|-
TGCAGCGTTGAAGATCCCCCAGACTCCTACGAGCAGTACTTC
CSVEDPPDSYEQYF
>TRBD1|TRBV5-1|TRBJ2-5|-
TGCGCCAGCGATCGGACAGGTAATGGCCAAGAGACCCAGTACTTC
CASDRTGNGQETQYF
>-|TRBV28|TRBJ1-1|-
TGTGCCAGCAGGTTCAACATGAACACTGAAGCTTTCTTT
CASRFNMNTEAFF
>TRBD1|TRBV5-6|TRBJ2-7|-
TGTGCCAGCAGCTCCGGACAGGGCTACGAGCAGTACTTC
CASSSGQGYEQYF
>TRBD2|TRBV4-3|TRBJ2-1|-
TGCGCCAGCAGCCAAGACTCCGGGACTAGCGGGGTAGATGAGCAGTTCTTC
CASSQDSGTSGVDEQFF
>-|TRBV30|TRBJ1-5|-
TGTGCCTGGAGTGTAAAGAGGGTTTTAGGCAATCAGCCCCAGCATTTT
CAWSVKRVLGNQPQHF
>TRBD1|TRBV10-1|TRBJ2-3|-
TGCGCCAGCAGAGGGACAGGGACGCAGTATTTT
CASRGTGTQYF